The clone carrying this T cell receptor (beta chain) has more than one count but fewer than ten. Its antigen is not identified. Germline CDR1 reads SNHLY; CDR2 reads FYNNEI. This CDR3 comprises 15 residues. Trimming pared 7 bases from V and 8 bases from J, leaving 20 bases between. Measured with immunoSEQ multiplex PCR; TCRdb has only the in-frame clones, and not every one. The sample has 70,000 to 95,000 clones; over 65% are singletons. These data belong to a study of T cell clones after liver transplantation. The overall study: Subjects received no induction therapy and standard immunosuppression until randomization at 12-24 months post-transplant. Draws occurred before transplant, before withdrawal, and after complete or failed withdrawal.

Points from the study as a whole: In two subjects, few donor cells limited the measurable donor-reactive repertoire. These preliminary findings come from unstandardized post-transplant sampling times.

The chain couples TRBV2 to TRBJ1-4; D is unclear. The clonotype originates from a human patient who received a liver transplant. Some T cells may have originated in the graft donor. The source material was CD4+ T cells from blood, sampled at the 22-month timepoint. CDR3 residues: CASTASGPPSEKLFF. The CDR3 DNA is TGTGCCAGCACCGCCTCCGGGCCCCCCTCCGAAAAACTGTTTTTT.